This TCR beta chain was sequenced during a study of blood T cell repertoires in COVID-19. The protocol was immunoSEQ multiplex PCR, while the TCRdb copy is restricted to in-frame clones and leaves out a portion. The sample consists of about 190,000 clones, just under 85% of them appearing once. In its sample, this clone was seen once. The same CDR3 is also encoded by other DNA sequences in this sample. Germline V gives CDR1 SGHRS, CDR2 YFSETQ. This CDR3 spans 15 amino acids. Trimming stripped 0 bases from V and 0 bases from J, with 7 bases between. The source is a woman in her seventies with active or convalescent COVID-19. The sample comprised peripheral blood. V and J are TRBV5-1 and TRBJ2-1, with D maybe TRBD2 (5 bases). This chain's CDR3 is CASSLDTSSYNEQFF. CDR3 sequence (DNA): TGCGCCAGCAGCTTGGACACTAGCTCCTACAATGAGCAGTTCTTC.